This TCR beta chain was identified during a study of blood T cell repertoires in COVID-19. Authors' data handling: Reference gene primers were amplified, and this amplification served to estimate nucleated cell counts. Generated by immunoSEQ multiplex PCR, the TCRdb table keeps only in-frame clones and is missing some. V and J calls and clone size are those listed in that table; D and trimming were worked out from the DNA. In the table there are about 140,000 clones, 65% to 80% of which are singletons. From germline, CDR1 is SNHLY and CDR2 FYNNEI. The V gene lost 4 bases and the J gene lost 0 bases, with 16 bases spanning the gap. This CDR3 is built from 17 residues. This clone occurred a few times.

This TCR came from a man of 80 years or more with acute or convalescent COVID-19. The sequenced material came from peripheral blood. The chain recombines TRBV2 with TRBJ1-5, with a tentative D call TRBD1 (6 bases). The DNA for the CDR3 is TGTGCCAGCAGTGCACTGTACGGGACAAATAGCAATCAGCCCCAGCATTTT. It is translated as CASSALYGTNSNQPQHF.